A single T cell receptor (beta chain) is shown here with its context. Study processing details: It was from reference gene primer amplification that nucleated cell counts were estimated. The table came from immunoSEQ multiplex PCR; TCRdb's copy has only in-frame clones and leaves some out. Clone size and V and J calls were adopted from that table, with D and trimming inferred from the DNA. Of over 250,000 clones in the sample, more than 90% are singletons; the top ten hold under 3%. This entry comes from a study of blood T cell repertoires in COVID-19. Overall study context: Samples taken during acute and convalescent COVID-19 were collected in the United States, Italy and Spain.

In germline, CDR1 is LGHDT, CDR2 YNNKEL (reference sequence). V lost 3 bases, J lost 9 bases, and 12 bases lay in between. The CDR3 sequence is 14 residues long. Seattle researchers signed up patients amid active infection and tracked them longitudinally. Sequenced material: peripheral blood. The chain recombines TRBV3-1 (or the pseudogene TRBV3-2) with TRBJ1-6; no clear D gene. The clonotype comes from a young adult with COVID-19, enrolled during active disease. CDR3: CASSHTGGFSPLHF. The CDR3 nucleotides read TGTGCCAGCAGCCATACGGGTGGGTTTTCACCCCTCCACTTT.